This T cell receptor beta chain emerged from a study of beta chain features in type 1 diabetes. Across the whole study: Sorted cells, about 99 million in number, were examined across all samples.

In the case of this clone: Its antigen is not known.

Study results and caveats: VDJ junctions from patients with type 1 diabetes contained fewer insertions and more deletions.

The investigators reverse transcribed all of the isolated RNA, so they sequenced expressed TCRB transcripts. Assay: immunoSEQ multiplex PCR; the TCRdb copy retains only in-frame clones and omits some. The sample includes fewer than 250,000 clones, more than 65% of them seen just once. The germline V and J ends were trimmed by 5 bases and 7 bases, with 2 bases remaining between them. From germline, CDR1 is SGHTA and CDR2 FQGNSA. This CDR3 has 9 amino acids. This sequence was found in a man aged 25 to 45 in good health. The chain combines TRBV7-2 with TRBJ1-1; D is undetermined. Sequenced input: naive CD4+ T cells from blood. The CDR3 sequence: CASSREAFF. In DNA form, the CDR3 reads TGTGCCAGCAGCCGTGAAGCTTTCTTT.